This T cell receptor beta chain came from a study of blood T cells in healthy people across ages (dated by TCRdb to 2014 to 2015). Background on the whole study: Template switching captured roughly one uniquely barcoded TCR beta cDNA molecule per two T cells in model experiments. To track age-related changes in TCR beta repertoire diversity, the study relied on deep sequencing normalized with unique cDNA molecular identifiers. The donors were divided into four age groups: young (average roughly 17 years), middle-aged (approximately 39), aged (62) and long-lived (approximately 74). To avoid experimental bias, donors of different ages were spread randomly across the sequencing lanes. For two donors (one aged 18 to 30 and one aged 80 or older), the study analyzed two additional independent replicas of 1 million unique cDNA reads from the same blood draw. The investigation overall reported the following: Observed TCR beta diversity correlated strongly with the percentage of naive T cells measured by flow cytometry. The long-lived group showed more naive CD4+ T cells, fewer expanded clones and increased TCR diversity than the aged group, suggesting age selection. Conclusive comparison of naive and antigen-experienced compartments was prevented by the profiling of bulk unsorted PBMCs. Estimates of total diversity based on one million sequenced T cells were considered lower bounds and underestimates. The CMV infection status of donors was not known, potentially confounding age-related changes in expanded clonotypes. Observed TCR beta diversity per million T cells fell roughly linearly with age, and a significant reduction was already apparent by age roughly 40.

Donors were 35 to 40 systemically healthy Caucasian individuals from Russia aged 6 to 90 years. Each donor gave ten milliliters of peripheral blood, collected into EDTA-treated Vacutainer tubes. Ficoll-Paque density-gradient centrifugation was used to isolate PBMCs, with at least 6.5 million per sample. Trizol reagent was used to extract total RNA from the PBMCs, yielding at least 5.5 micrograms per sample. The percentages of naive CD45RAhigh/CD27high T cells were determined by flow cytometry on a PBMC aliquot from every donor. This clonotype turned up a few times. Which antigen it targets is not known. No clone much larger than this one lies a single base away; base qualities are absent. Library generation was performed with 5' RACE. The sequencer was an Illumina HiSeq 2500. A second PCR of roughly 7 to 11 cycles was run with a J-beta primer mix and a sample-barcoded 5' primer. Each TCR beta cDNA molecule received a unique molecular identifier from a template-switch 5' adaptor carrying 12 random nucleotides. Each sample yielded at least 3 million CDR3-containing paired-end reads. First-strand cDNA was synthesized from all RNA with the Mint cDNA synthesis kit, primed by a TRBC-specific oligonucleotide. All cDNA was treated with uracil-DNA glycosylase and then went through a first 18-cycle PCR with the universal primers M1SS and BC2_uni_R. The paper's data handling went like this. Normalization of each sample was performed by random selection of 1 million high-quality reads, each carrying a distinct molecular identifier. Instead of being binned into consensus sequences, reads that shared molecular identifiers were thrown out. CDR3 identification, clonotype clustering and error correction used MiTCR with a Q25 quality threshold and the strictest error-elimination algorithm. Lower-bound total TCR beta diversity was estimated with a nonparametric unseen species model using Euler transformation. Using fastp at Q25 and MiXCR, TCRdb reprocessed the public reads and kept productive beta chains. Every distinct CDR3 protein forms one entry, paired with its most common genes and DNA. TCRdb assigned the V and J calls; the authors' analysis was not used. The sample contains over a million distinct CDR3 sequences, roughly 64% of them found a single time. The top ten clones comprise over 5.5% of the sample.

The germline V gene specifies MDHEN as CDR1 and SYDVKM as CDR2. V is reduced by 6 bases and J by 0 bases, leaving a spacing of 13 bases between them. From the cysteine through the phenylalanine, the CDR3 covers 15 amino acids. Only the CDR3 DNA is retained, 45 bases long and in frame from the first base. The chain couples TRBV28 to TRBJ2-3; the D gene lacks a confident call. The source material was blood. The sequence came from a man younger than 35 in good health. CDR3 sequence: CASSPDTISTDTQYF. Read as DNA, the sequence is TGTGCCAGCAGCCCCGATACCATAAGCACAGATACGCAGTATTTT.